These T cell receptor beta chains were read from a single sample in a study of CD8+ T cells in alopecia areata. Produced via immunoSEQ multiplex PCR; TCRdb's table is partial and in-frame only. The repertoire consists of around 160,000 clones, with about nine tenths occurring once and the leading ten covering less than 15%. The sample in question was CD8+ T cells sorted from blood, obtained at week 0. Receptors were obtained from a human donor with alopecia areata. Each CDR3 is given with its conserved first and last residue. Each record gives: CDR3 DNA, CDR3 protein, clone size, D gene, J gene, V gene. D genes are given only for firm matches. Size is stated for part of the rows, as once, few or many counts, or as a class when the clone is expanded.

DNA: TGTGCCAGCAGCTTGGGGGATGTTGAAGCTTTCTTT; CDR3: CASSLGDVEAFF; size: NA; D: NA; J: TRBJ1-1; V: TRBV5-6
DNA: TGTGCCAGCACCGGAAACGCCGGGGAGCTGTTTTTT; CDR3: CASTGNAGELFF; size: once; D: NA; J: TRBJ2-2; V: TRBV6-6
DNA: TGCAGCGTTGAACCCGGGACAAGCTATGGCTACACCTTC; CDR3: CSVEPGTSYGYTF; size: NA; D: NA; J: TRBJ1-2; V: TRBV29-1
DNA: TGTGCCTGGTCGTGGACAGGGAACACCGGGGAGCTGTTTTTT; CDR3: CAWSWTGNTGELFF; size: NA; D: TRBD1; J: TRBJ2-2; V: TRBV30
DNA: TGCGCCAGCAGCCGCGATGCCCTTGAGACAAGTGAGCAGTTCTTC; CDR3: CASSRDALETSEQFF; size: NA; D: NA; J: TRBJ2-1; V: TRBV4-1
DNA: TGTGCCAGTAGTGCCCCACTTGGGTTTGGGCAGCCCCAGCATTTT; CDR3: CASSAPLGFGQPQHF; size: NA; D: NA; J: TRBJ1-5; V: TRBV19
DNA: TGTGCCAGCAGCGTAGGTGAGAGCTCCTACGAGCAGTACTTC; CDR3: CASSVGESSYEQYF; size: once; D: NA; J: TRBJ2-7; V: TRBV9
DNA: TGCAGCGTTGAAGAGACAGATACGCAGTATTTT; CDR3: CSVEETDTQYF; size: once; D: NA; J: TRBJ2-3; V: TRBV29-1
DNA: TGCGCCAGCAGCACCCGACAGGAGACGAACACTGAAGCTTTCTTT; CDR3: CASSTRQETNTEAFF; size: NA; D: NA; J: TRBJ1-1; V: TRBV5-1
DNA: TGCGCCAGCAGCTTTACAGGGGAGGGATTGGAGCAGTACTTC; CDR3: CASSFTGEGLEQYF; size: few; D: NA; J: TRBJ2-7; V: TRBV5-1
DNA: TGTGCCACCGACCCGGGACAGGGTTTCCCAGATACGCAGTATTTT; CDR3: CATDPGQGFPDTQYF; size: NA; D: TRBD1; J: TRBJ2-3; V: TRBV15
DNA: TGTGCCAGCGCCCGGGGGGCTGGGACAGATACGCAGTATTTT; CDR3: CASARGAGTDTQYF; size: NA; D: NA; J: TRBJ2-3; V: TRBV5-4
DNA: TGTGCCAGCAGCTCCCTTTACAGGGGGAACTACGAGCAGTACTTC; CDR3: CASSSLYRGNYEQYF; size: NA; D: TRBD1; J: TRBJ2-7; V: TRBV5-6
DNA: TGTGCCAGCAGCCAACCGCCGACAGGGCTCTATGGCTACACCTTC; CDR3: CASSQPPTGLYGYTF; size: once; D: TRBD1; J: TRBJ1-2; V: TRBV11-2
DNA: TGTGCCAGCAGCTCCTATGGCGTCGCGGAGACCCAGTACTTC; CDR3: CASSSYGVAETQYF; size: NA; D: NA; J: TRBJ2-5; V: TRBV11-1
DNA: TGTGCCACCGAGGCCAGCACCGGGGAGCTGTTTTTT; CDR3: CATEASTGELFF; size: NA; D: NA; J: TRBJ2-2; V: TRBV15
DNA: TGTGCCAGCAGCGTAGGGCGCGGCGGGTACGAGCAGTACTTC; CDR3: CASSVGRGGYEQYF; size: NA; D: NA; J: TRBJ2-7; V: TRBV9